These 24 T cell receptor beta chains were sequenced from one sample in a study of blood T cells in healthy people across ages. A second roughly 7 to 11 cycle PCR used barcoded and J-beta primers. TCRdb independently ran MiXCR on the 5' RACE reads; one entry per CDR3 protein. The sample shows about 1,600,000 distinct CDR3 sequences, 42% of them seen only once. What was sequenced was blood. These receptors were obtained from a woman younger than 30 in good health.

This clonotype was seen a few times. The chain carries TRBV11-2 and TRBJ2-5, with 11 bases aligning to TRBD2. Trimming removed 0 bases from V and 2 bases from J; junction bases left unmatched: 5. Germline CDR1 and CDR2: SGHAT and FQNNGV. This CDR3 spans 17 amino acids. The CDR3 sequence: CASSLDLGLAAQETQYF. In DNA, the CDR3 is TGTGCCAGCAGCTTAGATCTGGGACTAGCGGCACAAGAGACCCAGTACTTC.

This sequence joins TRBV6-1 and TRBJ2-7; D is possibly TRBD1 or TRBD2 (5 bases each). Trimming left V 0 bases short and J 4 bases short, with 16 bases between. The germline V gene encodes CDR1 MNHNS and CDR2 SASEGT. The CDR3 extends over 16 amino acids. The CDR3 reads CASSEALWGWNYEQYF. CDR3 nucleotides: TGTGCCAGCAGTGAAGCATTGTGGGGGTGGAATTACGAGCAGTACTTC.

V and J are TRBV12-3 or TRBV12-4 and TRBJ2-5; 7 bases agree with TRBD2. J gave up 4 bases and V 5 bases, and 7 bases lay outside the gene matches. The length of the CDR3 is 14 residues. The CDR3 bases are TGTGCCAGCAGTGGCGGGAGATTTGGAGAGACCCAGTACTTC. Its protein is CASSGGRFGETQYF.

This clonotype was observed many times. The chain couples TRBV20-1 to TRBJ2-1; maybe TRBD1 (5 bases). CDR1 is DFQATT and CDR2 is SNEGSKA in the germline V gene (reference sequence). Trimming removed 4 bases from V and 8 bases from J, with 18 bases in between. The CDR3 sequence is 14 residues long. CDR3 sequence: CSATYSNQGDEQFF. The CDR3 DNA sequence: TGCAGTGCTACCTATAGCAACCAGGGCGATGAGCAGTTCTTC.

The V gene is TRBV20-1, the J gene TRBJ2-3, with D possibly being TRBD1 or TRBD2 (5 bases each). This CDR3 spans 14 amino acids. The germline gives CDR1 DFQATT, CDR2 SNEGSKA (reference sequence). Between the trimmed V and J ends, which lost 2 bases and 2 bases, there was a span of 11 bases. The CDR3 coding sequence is TGCAGTGCTAGACCCGGGGCCTCCACAGATACGCAGTATTTT. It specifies CSARPGASTDTQYF.

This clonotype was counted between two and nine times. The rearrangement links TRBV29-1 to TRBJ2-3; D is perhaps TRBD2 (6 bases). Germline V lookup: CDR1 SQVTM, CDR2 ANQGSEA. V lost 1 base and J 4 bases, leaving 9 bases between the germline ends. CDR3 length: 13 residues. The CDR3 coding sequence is TGCAGCGTTGAAGTCCTAGCGCCAGATACGCAGTATTTT. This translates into CSVEVLAPDTQYF.

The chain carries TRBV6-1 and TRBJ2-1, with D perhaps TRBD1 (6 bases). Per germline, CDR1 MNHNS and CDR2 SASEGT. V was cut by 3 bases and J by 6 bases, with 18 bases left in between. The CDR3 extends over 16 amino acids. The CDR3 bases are TGTGCCAGCAGTGAGGGGGCCGGGTATGTAATCAATGAGCAGTTCTTC. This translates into CASSEGAGYVINEQFF.

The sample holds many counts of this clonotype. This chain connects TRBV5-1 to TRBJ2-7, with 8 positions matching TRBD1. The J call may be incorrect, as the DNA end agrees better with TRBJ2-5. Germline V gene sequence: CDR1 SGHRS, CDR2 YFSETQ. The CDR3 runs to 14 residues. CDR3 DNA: TGCGCCAGCAGCTCCGGACAGGGAAGAGAGACCCAGTACTTC. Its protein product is CASSSGQGRETQYF.

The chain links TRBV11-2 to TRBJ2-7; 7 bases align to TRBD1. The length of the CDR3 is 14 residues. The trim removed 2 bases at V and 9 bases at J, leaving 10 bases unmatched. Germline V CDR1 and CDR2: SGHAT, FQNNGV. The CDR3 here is CASSLLRDGTAQYF. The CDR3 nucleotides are TGTGCCAGCAGCTTACTGAGGGACGGGACAGCGCAGTACTTC. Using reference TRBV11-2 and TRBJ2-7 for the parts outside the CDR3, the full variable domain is EAGVAQSPRYKIIEKRQSVAFWCNPISGHATLYWYQQILGQGPKLLIQFQNNGVVDDSQLPKDRFSAERLKGVDSTLKIQPAKLEDSAVYLCASSLLRDGTAQYFGPGTRLTVT.

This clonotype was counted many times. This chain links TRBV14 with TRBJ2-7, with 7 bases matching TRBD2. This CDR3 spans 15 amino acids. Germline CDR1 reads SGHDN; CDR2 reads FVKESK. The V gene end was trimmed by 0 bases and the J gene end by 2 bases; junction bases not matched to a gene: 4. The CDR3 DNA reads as TGTGCCAGCAGCCAAGAGGGGCTAGCGGCCTACGAGCAGTACTTC. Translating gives CASSQEGLAAYEQYF.

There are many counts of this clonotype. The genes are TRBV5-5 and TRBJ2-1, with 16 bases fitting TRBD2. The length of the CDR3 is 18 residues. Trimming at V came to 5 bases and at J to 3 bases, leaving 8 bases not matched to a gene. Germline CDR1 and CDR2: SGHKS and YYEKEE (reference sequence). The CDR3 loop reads CASRTGTSGGVLYNEQFF. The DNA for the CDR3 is TGTGCCAGCAGAACCGGGACTAGCGGGGGGGTCCTCTACAATGAGCAGTTCTTC.

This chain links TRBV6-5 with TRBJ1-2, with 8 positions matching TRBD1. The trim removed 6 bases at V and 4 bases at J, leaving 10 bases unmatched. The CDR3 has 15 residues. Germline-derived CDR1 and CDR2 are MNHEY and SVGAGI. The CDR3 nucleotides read TGTGCCAGCAGCCGTTCGGACAGGGCTTCCTATGGCTACACCTTC. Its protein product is CASSRSDRASYGYTF.

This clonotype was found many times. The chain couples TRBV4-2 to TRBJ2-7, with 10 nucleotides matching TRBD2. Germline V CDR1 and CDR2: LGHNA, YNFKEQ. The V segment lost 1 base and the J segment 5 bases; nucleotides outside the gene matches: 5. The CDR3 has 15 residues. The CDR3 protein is CASSQGASGRNEQYF. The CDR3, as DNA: TGTGCCAGCAGCCAAGGTGCTAGCGGGAGAAACGAGCAGTACTTC.

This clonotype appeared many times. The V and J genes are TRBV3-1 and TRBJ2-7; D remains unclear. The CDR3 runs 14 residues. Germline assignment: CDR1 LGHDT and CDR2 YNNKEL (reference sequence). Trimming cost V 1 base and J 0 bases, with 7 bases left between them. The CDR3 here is CASSQGPGSYEQYF. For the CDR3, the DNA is TGTGCCAGCAGCCAAGGTCCTGGCTCCTACGAGCAGTACTTC.

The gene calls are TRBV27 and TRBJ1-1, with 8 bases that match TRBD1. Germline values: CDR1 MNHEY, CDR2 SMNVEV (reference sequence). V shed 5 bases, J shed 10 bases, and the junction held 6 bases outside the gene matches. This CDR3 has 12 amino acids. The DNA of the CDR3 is TGTGCCAGCAGTAACGGACAGGGAAGAGCTTTCTTT. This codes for CASSNGQGRAFF.

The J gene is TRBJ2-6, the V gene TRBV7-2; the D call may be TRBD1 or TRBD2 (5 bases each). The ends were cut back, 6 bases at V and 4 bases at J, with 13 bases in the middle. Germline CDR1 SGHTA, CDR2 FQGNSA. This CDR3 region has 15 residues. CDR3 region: CASRTRWGGANVLTF. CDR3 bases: TGTGCCAGCAGGACCCGATGGGGGGGGGCCAACGTCCTGACTTTC.

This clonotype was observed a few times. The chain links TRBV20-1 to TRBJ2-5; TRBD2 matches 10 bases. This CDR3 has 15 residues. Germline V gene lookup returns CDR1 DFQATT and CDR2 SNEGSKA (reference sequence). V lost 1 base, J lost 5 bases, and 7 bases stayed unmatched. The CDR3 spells CSARGKTSGWETQYF. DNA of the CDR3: TGCAGTGCTAGAGGGAAGACTAGCGGGTGGGAGACCCAGTACTTC.

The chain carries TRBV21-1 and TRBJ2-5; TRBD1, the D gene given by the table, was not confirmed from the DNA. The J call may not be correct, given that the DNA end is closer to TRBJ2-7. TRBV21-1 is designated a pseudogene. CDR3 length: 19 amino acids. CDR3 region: CASSSNYGERDREFHEQYF. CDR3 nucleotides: TGTGCCAGCAGCAGTAACTACGGGGAACGGGACAGGGAATTCCACGAGCAGTACTTC.

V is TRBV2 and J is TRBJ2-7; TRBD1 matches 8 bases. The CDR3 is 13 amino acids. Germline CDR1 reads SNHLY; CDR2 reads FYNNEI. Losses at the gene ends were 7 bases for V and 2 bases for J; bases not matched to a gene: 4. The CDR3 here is CASTATGAYEQYF. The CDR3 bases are TGTGCCAGCACCGCGACAGGGGCCTACGAGCAGTACTTC.

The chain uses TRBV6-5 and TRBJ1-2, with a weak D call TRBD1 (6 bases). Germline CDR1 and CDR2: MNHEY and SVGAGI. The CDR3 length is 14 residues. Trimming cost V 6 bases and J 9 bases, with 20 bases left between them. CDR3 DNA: TGTGCCAGCAGGTCTACAGGGCCGATTGGGAGCTACACCTTC. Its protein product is CASRSTGPIGSYTF.

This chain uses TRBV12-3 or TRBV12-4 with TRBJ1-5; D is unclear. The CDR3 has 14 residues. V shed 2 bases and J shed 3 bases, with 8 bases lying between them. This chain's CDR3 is CASSLLSNNQPQHF. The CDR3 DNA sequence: TGTGCCAGCAGTTTACTAAGCAACAATCAGCCCCAGCATTTT.

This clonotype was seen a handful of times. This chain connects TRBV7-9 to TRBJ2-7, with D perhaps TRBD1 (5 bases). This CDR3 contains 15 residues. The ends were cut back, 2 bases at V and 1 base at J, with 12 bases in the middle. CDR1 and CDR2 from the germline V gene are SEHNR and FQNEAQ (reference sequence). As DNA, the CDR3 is TGTGCCAGCAGCTTACGTCCCACAGGTTCCTACGAGCAGTACTTC. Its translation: CASSLRPTGSYEQYF.

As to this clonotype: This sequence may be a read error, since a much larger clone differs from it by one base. The CDR3 bases are TGTGCCAGCAAGGACGGGAATCAGCCCCAGCATTTT. Its protein product is CASKDGNQPQHF. The chain carries TRBV28 and TRBJ1-5; D remains unclear. Germline CDR1 and CDR2: MDHEN and SYDVKM. The CDR3 covers 12 residues. With 7 bases removed from V and 4 bases from J, the gap between germline ends came to 8 bases.

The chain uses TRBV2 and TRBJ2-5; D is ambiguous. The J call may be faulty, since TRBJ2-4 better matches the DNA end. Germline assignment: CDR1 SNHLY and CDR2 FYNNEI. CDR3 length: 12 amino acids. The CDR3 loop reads CASRTIRNIQYF. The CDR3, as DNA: TGTGCCAGCAGAACAATTAGGAACATTCAGTACTTC.